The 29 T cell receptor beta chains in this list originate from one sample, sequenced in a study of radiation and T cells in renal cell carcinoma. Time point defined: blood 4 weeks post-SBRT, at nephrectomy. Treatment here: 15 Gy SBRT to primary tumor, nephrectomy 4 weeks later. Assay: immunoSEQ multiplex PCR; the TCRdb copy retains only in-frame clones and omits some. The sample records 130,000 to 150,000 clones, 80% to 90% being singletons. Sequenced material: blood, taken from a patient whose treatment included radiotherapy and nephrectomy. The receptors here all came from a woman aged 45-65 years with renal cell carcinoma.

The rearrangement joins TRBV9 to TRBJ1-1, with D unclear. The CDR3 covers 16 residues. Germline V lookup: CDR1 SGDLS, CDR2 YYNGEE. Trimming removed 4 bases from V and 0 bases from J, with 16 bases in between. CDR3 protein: CASSPLEGGVNTEAFF. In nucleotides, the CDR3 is TGTGCCAGCAGCCCCTTGGAGGGTGGAGTGAACACTGAAGCTTTCTTT.

CDR3: CASRPTGNYEQYF. For the CDR3, the DNA is TGTGCCAGCAGACCGACAGGGAATTACGAGCAGTACTTC. The rearrangement joins TRBV27 to TRBJ2-7; TRBD1 agrees at 7 bases. The germline V gene has CDR1 MNHEY and CDR2 SMNVEV (reference sequence). The CDR3 covers 13 residues. With 6 bases clipped from V and 4 bases from J, the junction kept 6 bases outside the gene matches.

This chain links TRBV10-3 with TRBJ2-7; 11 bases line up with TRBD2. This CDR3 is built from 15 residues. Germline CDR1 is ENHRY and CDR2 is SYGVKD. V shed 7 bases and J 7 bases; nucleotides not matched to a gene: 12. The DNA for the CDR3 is TGTGCCATCAACCTTAGCGGGAGGGCCTCTAGGGAGCAGTACTTC. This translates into CAINLSGRASREQYF.

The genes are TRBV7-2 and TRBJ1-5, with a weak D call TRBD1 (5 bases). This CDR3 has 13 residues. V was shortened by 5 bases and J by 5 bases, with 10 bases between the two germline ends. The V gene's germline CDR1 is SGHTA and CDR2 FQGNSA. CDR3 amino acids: CASSPGTHQPQHF. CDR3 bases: TGTGCCAGCAGCCCCGGGACCCATCAGCCCCAGCATTTT. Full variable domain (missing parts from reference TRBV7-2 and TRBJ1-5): GAGVSQSPSNKVTEKGKDVELRCDPISGHTALYWYRQSLGQGLEFLIYFQGNSAPDKSGLPSDRFSAERTGGSVSTLTIQRTQQEDSAVYLCASSPGTHQPQHFGDGTRLSIL.

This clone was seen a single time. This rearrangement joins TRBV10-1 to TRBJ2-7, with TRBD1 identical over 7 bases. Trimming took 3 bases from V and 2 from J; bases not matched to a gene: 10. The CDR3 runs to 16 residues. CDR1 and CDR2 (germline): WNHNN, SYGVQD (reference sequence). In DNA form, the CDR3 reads TGCGCCAGCAGTGACCGGGACAGCCAGCGTCCCTACGAGCAGTACTTC. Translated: CASSDRDSQRPYEQYF.

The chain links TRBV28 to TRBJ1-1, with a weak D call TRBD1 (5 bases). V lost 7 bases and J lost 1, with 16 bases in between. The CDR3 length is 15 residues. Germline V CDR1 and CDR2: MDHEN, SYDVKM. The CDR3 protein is CASTPTVPANTEAFF. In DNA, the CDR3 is TGTGCCAGCACCCCGACAGTCCCGGCGAACACTGAAGCTTTCTTT.

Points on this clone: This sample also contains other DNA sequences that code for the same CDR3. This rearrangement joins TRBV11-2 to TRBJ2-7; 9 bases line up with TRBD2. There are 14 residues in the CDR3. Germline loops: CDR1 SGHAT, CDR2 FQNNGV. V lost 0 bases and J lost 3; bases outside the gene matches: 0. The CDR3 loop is CASSLEREGYEQYF. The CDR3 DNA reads TGTGCCAGCAGCTTAGAGCGGGAGGGCTACGAGCAGTACTTC.

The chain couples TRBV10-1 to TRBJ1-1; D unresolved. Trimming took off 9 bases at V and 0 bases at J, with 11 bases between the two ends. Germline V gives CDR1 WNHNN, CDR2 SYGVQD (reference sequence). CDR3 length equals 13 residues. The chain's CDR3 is CASAPAVNTEAFF. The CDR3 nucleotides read TGCGCCAGTGCCCCTGCCGTGAACACTGAAGCTTTCTTT.

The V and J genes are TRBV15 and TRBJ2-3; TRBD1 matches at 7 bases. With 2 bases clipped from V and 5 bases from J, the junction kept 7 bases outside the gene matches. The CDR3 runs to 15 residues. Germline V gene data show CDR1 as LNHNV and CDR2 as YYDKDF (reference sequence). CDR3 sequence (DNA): TGTGCCACCAGCAGAATGGACAGGAATAAAGATACGCAGTATTTT. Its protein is CATSRMDRNKDTQYF.

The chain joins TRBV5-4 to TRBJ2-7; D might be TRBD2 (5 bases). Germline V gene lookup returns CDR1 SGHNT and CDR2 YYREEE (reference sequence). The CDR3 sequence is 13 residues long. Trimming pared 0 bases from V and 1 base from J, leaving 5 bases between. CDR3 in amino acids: CASSLAGSYEQYF. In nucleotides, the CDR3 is TGTGCCAGCAGCTTGGCGGGGTCCTACGAGCAGTACTTC. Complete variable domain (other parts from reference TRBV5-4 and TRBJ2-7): ETGVTQSPTHLIKTRGQQVTLRCSSQSGHNTVSWYQQALGQGPQFIFQYYREEENGRGNFPPRFSGLQFPNYSSELNVNALELDDSALYLCASSLAGSYEQYFGPGTRLTVT.

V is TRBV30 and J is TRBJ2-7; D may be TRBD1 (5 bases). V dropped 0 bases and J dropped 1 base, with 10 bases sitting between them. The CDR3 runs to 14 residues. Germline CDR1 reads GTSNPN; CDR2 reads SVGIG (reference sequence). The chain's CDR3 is CAWSVRTPSYEQYF. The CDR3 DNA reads TGTGCCTGGAGTGTGCGGACACCATCCTACGAGCAGTACTTC.

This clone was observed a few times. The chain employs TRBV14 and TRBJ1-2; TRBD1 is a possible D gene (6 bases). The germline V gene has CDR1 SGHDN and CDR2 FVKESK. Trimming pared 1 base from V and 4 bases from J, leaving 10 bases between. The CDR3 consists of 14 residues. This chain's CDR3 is CASSQVGGPYGYTF. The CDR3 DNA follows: TGTGCCAGCAGCCAAGTAGGGGGGCCCTATGGCTACACCTTC.

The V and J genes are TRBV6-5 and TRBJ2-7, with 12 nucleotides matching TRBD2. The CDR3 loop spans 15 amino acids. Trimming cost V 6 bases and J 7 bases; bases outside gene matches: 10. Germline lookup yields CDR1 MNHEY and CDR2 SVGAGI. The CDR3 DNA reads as TGTGCCAGCAGCCTACGTGTACTAGCGGGAGGTGAGCAGTACTTC. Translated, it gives CASSLRVLAGGEQYF.

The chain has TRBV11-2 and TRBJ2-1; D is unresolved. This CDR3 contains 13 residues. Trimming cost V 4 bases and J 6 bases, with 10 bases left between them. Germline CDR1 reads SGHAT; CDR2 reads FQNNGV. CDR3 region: CASSSTRINEQFF. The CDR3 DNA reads TGTGCCAGCAGCTCAACACGGATCAATGAGCAGTTCTTC.

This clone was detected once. In nucleotides, the CDR3 is TGTGCCAGCAGCCCGGGACTCCCCACCGGGGAGCTGTTTTTT. It encodes CASSPGLPTGELFF. The chain uses TRBV5-6 and TRBJ2-2, with D perhaps matching TRBD2 (6 bases). CDR3 length: 14 residues. Germline V gene lookup returns CDR1 SGHDT and CDR2 YYEEEE. The V end lost 4 bases, the J end lost 4 bases, and 11 bases lay between the germline ends.

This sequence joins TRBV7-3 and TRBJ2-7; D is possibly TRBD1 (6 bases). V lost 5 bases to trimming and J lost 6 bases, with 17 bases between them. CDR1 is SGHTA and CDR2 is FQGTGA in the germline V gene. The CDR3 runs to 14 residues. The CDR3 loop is CASSPDRSGAEQYF. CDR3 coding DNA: TGTGCCAGCAGCCCCGATAGGTCAGGGGCCGAGCAGTACTTC.

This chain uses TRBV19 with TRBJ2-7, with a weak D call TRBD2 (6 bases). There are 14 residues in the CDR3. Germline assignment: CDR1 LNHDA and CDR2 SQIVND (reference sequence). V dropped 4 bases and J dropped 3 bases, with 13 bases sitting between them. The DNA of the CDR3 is TGTGCCAGTAGTACGCCGGGGGTTTTCTACGAGCAGTACTTC. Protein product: CASSTPGVFYEQYF.

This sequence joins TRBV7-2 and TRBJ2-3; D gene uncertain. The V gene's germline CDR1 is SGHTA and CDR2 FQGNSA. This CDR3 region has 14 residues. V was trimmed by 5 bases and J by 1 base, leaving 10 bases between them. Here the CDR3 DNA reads TGTGCCAGCAGCCCTGGGGTGGGCACAGATACGCAGTATTTT. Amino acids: CASSPGVGTDTQYF.

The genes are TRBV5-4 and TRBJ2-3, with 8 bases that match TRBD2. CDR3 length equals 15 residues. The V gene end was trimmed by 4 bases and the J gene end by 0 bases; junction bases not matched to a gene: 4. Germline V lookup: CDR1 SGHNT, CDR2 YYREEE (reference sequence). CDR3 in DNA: TGTGCCAGCAGCCTTGTAGCGGGAAGCACAGATACGCAGTATTTT. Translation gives CASSLVAGSTDTQYF.

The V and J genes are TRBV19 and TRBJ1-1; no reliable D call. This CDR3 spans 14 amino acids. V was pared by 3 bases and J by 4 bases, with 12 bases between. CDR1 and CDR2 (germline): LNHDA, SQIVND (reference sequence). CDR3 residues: CASSIGGLGTEAFF. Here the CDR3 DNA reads TGTGCCAGTAGTATTGGAGGTCTCGGCACTGAAGCTTTCTTT.

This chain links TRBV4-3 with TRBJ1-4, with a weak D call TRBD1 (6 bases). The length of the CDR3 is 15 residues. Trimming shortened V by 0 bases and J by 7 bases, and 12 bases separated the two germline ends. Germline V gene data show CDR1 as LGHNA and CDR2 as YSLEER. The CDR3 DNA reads TGCGCCAGCAGCCAAGAGACAGGCTGGCGTGAAAAACTGTTTTTT. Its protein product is CASSQETGWREKLFF.

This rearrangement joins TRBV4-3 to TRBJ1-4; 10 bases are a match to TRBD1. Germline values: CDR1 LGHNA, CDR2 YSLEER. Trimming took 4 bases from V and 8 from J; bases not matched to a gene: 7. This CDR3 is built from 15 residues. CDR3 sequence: CASSLPGQGHEKLFF. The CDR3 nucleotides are TGCGCCAGCAGCCTACCGGGACAGGGGCACGAAAAACTGTTTTTT.

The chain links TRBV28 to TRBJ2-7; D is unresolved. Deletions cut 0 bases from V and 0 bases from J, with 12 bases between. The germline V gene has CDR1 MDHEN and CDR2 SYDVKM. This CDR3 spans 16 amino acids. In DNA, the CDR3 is TGTGCCAGCAGTTTATGGAGGTTGGTGGGCTCCTACGAGCAGTACTTC. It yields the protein CASSLWRLVGSYEQYF. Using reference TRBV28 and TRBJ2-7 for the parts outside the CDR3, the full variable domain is DVKVTQSSRYLVKRTGEKVFLECVQDMDHENMFWYRQDPGLGLRLIYFSYDVKMKEKGDIPEGYSVSREKKERFSLILESASTNQTSMYLCASSLWRLVGSYEQYFGPGTRLTVT.

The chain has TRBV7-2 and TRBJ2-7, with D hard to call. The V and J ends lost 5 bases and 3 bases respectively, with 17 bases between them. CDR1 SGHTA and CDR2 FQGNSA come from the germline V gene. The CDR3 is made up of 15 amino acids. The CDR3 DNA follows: TGTGCCAGCAGCCCGACGGGTCGTAACGACTACGAGCAGTACTTC. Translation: CASSPTGRNDYEQYF. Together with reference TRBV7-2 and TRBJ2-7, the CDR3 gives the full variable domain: GAGVSQSPSNKVTEKGKDVELRCDPISGHTALYWYRQSLGQGLEFLIYFQGNSAPDKSGLPSDRFSAERTGGSVSTLTIQRTQQEDSAVYLCASSPTGRNDYEQYFGPGTRLTVT.

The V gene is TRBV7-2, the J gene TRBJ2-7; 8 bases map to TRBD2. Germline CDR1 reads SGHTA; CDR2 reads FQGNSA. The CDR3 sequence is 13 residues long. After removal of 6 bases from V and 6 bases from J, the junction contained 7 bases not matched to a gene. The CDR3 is CASRFGGASEQYF. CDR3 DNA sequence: TGTGCCAGCAGGTTCGGGGGGGCATCCGAGCAGTACTTC.

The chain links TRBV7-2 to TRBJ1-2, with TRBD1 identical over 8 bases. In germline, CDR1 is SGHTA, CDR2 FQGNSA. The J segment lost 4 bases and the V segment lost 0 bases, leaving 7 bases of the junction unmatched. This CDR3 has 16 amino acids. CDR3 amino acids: CASSLAGQGAIYGYTF. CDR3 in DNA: TGTGCCAGCAGCTTAGCGGGGCAGGGGGCAATCTATGGCTACACCTTC.

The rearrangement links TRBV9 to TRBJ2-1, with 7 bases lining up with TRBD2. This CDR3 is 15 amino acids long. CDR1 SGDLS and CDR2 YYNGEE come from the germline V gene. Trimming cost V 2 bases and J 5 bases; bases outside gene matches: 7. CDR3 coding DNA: TGTGCCAGCAGCGTGAGTCAGCGGGGTAACAATGAGCAGTTCTTC. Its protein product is CASSVSQRGNNEQFF. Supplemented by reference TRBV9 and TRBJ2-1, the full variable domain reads DSGVTQTPKHLITATGQRVTLRCSPRSGDLSVYWYQQSLDQGLQFLIQYYNGEERAKGNILERFSAQQFPDLHSELNLSSLELGDSALYFCASSVSQRGNNEQFFGPGTRLTVL.

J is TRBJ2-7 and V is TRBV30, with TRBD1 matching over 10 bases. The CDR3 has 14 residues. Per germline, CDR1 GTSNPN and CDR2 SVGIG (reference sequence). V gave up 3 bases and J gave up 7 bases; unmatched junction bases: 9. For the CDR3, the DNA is TGTGCCTGGAGCGCGGACAGGGGGGCTTGGGAGCAGTACTTC. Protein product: CAWSADRGAWEQYF.

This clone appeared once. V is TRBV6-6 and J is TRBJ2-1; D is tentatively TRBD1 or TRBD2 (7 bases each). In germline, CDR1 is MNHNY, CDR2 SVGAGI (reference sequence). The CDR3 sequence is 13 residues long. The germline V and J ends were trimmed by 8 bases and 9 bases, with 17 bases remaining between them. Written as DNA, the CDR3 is TGTGCCAGCGTCAGGGGGGGGCTCGGTGAGCAGTTCTTC. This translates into CASVRGGLGEQFF.